One and the same sample provided the 20 T cell receptor beta chains below, sequenced in a study of T-cell reconstitution after alpha-beta-depleted transplantation in children. Using unique molecular identifiers, the investigators prepared the TCRbeta library. A single record per CDR3 protein comes from TCRdb applying MiXCR to the PCR reads. The sample has about 980,000 distinct CDR3 sequences; about 29% are singletons. This specimen was PBMCs, mostly from graft donor cells, taken 360 days after TCRalphabeta/CD19-depleted stem cell transplant. These receptor sequences come from a boy less than two years old who had a stem cell transplant for SCID, so the T cells may come from the graft donor.

This clonotype was detected only a few times. The chain has TRBV4-1 and TRBJ2-3; 8 bases align to TRBD2. Germline-derived CDR1 and CDR2 are MGHRA and YSYEKL. The CDR3 covers 17 residues. V gave up 0 bases and J gave up 2 bases; unmatched junction bases: 7. The CDR3 region has the DNA TGCGCCAGCAGCCAAGATACGGTAGCGGGGAACACAGATACGCAGTATTTT. Translation: CASSQDTVAGNTDTQYF.

The chain recombines TRBV10-3 with TRBJ2-5; D is perhaps TRBD1 (6 bases). V shed 2 bases and J shed 6 bases, with 16 bases lying between them. The CDR3 runs to 15 residues. The germline gives CDR1 ENHRY, CDR2 SYGVKD. The CDR3 loop reads CAISELAGAGKTQYF. The CDR3 nucleotides are TGTGCCATCAGTGAGCTGGCAGGGGCTGGAAAGACCCAGTACTTC.

This clonotype was recorded once. The J gene is TRBJ2-7, the V gene TRBV7-6, with TRBD1 as a possible D gene (6 bases). Germline loops: CDR1 SGHVS, CDR2 FNYEAQ. V was shortened by 5 bases and J by 3 bases, with 11 bases between the two germline ends. This CDR3 is built from 13 residues. The CDR3 loop reads CASSPRQVYEQYF. The CDR3 DNA follows: TGTGCCAGCAGCCCGAGACAGGTCTACGAGCAGTACTTC.

This clonotype was seen more than once but under ten times. J is TRBJ2-2 and V is TRBV27; a weak D match, TRBD2 (5 bases). With 6 bases removed from V and 4 bases from J, the gap between germline ends came to 9 bases. The CDR3 has 13 amino acids. Germline assignment: CDR1 MNHEY and CDR2 SMNVEV (reference sequence). CDR3 residues: CASSWRTTGELFF. Written as DNA, the CDR3 is TGTGCCAGCAGCTGGAGGACCACCGGGGAGCTGTTTTTT.

This clonotype was picked up a small number of times. V and J are TRBV3-1 and TRBJ1-1, with a tentative D call TRBD1 (6 bases). Deletions cut 0 bases from V and 10 bases from J, with 21 bases between. The CDR3 contains 16 residues. From germline, CDR1 is LGHDT and CDR2 YNNKEL (reference sequence). The CDR3 DNA sequence: TGTGCCAGCAGCCAAGACCCGACGGACAGTCCCTACGGAGCTTTCTTT. Translation gives CASSQDPTDSPYGAFF.

This clonotype occurred a few times. The genes are TRBV5-1 and TRBJ2-1; 9 nucleotides align to TRBD2. Germline trimming cut 0 bases from V and 4 bases from J; bases unmatched to any gene: 5. In germline, CDR1 is SGHRS, CDR2 YFSETQ. The CDR3 consists of 16 residues. The CDR3 spells CASSLDAGGFYNEQFF. As DNA, the CDR3 is TGCGCCAGCAGCTTGGATGCGGGGGGGTTTTACAATGAGCAGTTCTTC.

This clonotype occurred a few times. The chain couples TRBV29-1 to TRBJ1-2; D unclear. This CDR3 comprises 15 residues. Trimming took off 2 bases at V and 5 bases at J, with 18 bases between the two ends. Germline CDR1 is SQVTM and CDR2 is ANQGSEA. In DNA form, the CDR3 reads TGCAGCGTTGAATCCGCGGGCAGTGTTAAATATGGCTACACCTTC. It yields the protein CSVESAGSVKYGYTF.

The rearrangement joins TRBV28 to TRBJ1-4; possibly TRBD1 for D (5 bases). The germline gives CDR1 MDHEN, CDR2 SYDVKM. Trimming took 5 bases from V and 6 from J, leaving 16 bases between them. The CDR3 extends over 15 amino acids. The CDR3 loop is CASSPTDGTDEKLFF. The CDR3 DNA follows: TGTGCCAGCAGTCCCACGGACGGGACGGATGAAAAACTGTTTTTT.

This sequence joins TRBV4-3 and TRBJ2-3, with 8 bases aligning to TRBD1. CDR1 is LGHNA, CDR2 YSLEER, per germline. The CDR3 runs 15 residues. The V segment lost 4 bases and the J segment 2 bases; nucleotides outside the gene matches: 5. The CDR3 reads CASSPGQGYTDTQYF. The CDR3 DNA reads TGCGCCAGCAGCCCTGGACAGGGCTACACAGATACGCAGTATTTT.

This clonotype was seen only a few times. The chain links TRBV6-5 to TRBJ2-1; D not certain. The V gene's germline CDR1 is MNHEY and CDR2 SVGAGI. Trimming took off 4 bases at V and 4 bases at J, with 11 bases between the two ends. This CDR3 has 14 amino acids. The CDR3 is CASSFARRYNEQFF. The CDR3 nucleotides read TGTGCCAGCAGTTTTGCCAGGCGGTACAATGAGCAGTTCTTC.

The chain uses TRBV2 and TRBJ2-5; D unclear. In germline, CDR1 is SNHLY, CDR2 FYNNEI. The CDR3 consists of 13 residues. V lost 8 bases to trimming and J lost 1 base, with 11 bases between them. In DNA form, the CDR3 reads TGTGCCAGCGGACGTGAGTCCCAAGAGACCCAGTACTTC. Translating gives CASGRESQETQYF.

This clonotype has just one count. The chain couples TRBV7-9 to TRBJ2-7; D gene unclear. Between the trimmed V and J ends, which lost 5 bases and 3 bases, there was a span of 11 bases. Germline V gives CDR1 SEHNR, CDR2 FQNEAQ (reference sequence). The CDR3 consists of 13 residues. In DNA form, the CDR3 reads TGTGCCAGCAGCCCCCGGGCCCGCTACGAGCAGTACTTC. This translates into CASSPRARYEQYF.

Comments on this clonotype: The junction differs from germline at one of its ends, possibly a read error. The gene calls are TRBV5-6 and TRBJ2-3; D not resolved. The CDR3 covers 14 residues. The germline V gene encodes CDR1 SGHDT and CDR2 YYEEEE. The CDR3 DNA follows: TGTGCCAGCGGCTTTGGGCGCATCTCCGATACGCAGTATTTT. Translation: CASGFGRISDTQYF.

A few counts support this clonotype. The CDR3 region is CASRKSNEQYF. Here the CDR3 DNA reads TGTGCCAGCAGGAAGTCCAACGAGCAGTACTTC. The chain carries TRBV7-9 and TRBJ2-7; D gene unclear. CDR3 length: 11 amino acids. Germline-derived CDR1 and CDR2 are SEHNR and FQNEAQ (reference sequence). Trimming pared 6 bases from V and 5 bases from J, leaving 8 bases between.

This clonotype was seen only a few times. The chain employs TRBV29-1 and TRBJ2-1; TRBD1 is a possible D gene (6 bases). Trimming took 4 bases from V and 6 from J, leaving 19 bases between them. Germline loops: CDR1 SQVTM, CDR2 ANQGSEA. This CDR3 is built from 15 residues. The CDR3 here is CSVGKQGISLNEQFF. The CDR3, as DNA: TGCAGCGTTGGGAAACAGGGTATTTCACTCAATGAGCAGTTCTTC.

The sample holds a few counts of this clonotype. V and J are TRBV9 and TRBJ2-5; 7 bases are shared with TRBD1. The J segment lost 1 base and the V segment lost 3 bases, leaving 3 bases of the junction unmatched. The CDR3 is 14 amino acids. Germline V lookup: CDR1 SGDLS, CDR2 YYNGEE. DNA of the CDR3: TGTGCCAGCAGCGCGGGACAGTTCCAAGAGACCCAGTACTTC. Translated, it gives CASSAGQFQETQYF.

This clonotype was found a few times. V usage is TRBV9 and J usage is TRBJ1-6; a possible D gene is TRBD1 (6 bases). The V gene lost 0 bases and the J gene lost 14 bases, with 18 bases spanning the gap. The CDR3 spans 15 residues. The germline gives CDR1 SGDLS, CDR2 YYNGEE. The CDR3 DNA reads as TGTGCCAGCAGCGTAGGCCCAGGGGCCCTGGTCACCCTCCACTTT. Its translation is CASSVGPGALVTLHF.

This clonotype was observed at least ten times. The genes are TRBV5-1 and TRBJ2-3; D is undetermined. V gave up 1 base and J gave up 6 bases, with 15 bases separating them. The CDR3 has 15 residues. Looked up from germline, CDR1 is SGHRS and CDR2 is YFSETQ. The CDR3, as DNA: TGCGCCAGCAGCTTGACATTCCTAAGGGCGGATACGCAGTATTTT. Amino acids: CASSLTFLRADTQYF.

This clonotype was seen a handful of times. The gene calls are TRBV12-3 or TRBV12-4 and TRBJ2-7; TRBD1 matches 7 bases. CDR3 size: 17 residues. V lost 6 bases and J lost 0; bases outside the gene matches: 14. CDR3 residues: CASSSPREQGISYEQYF. The CDR3 DNA reads as TGTGCCAGCAGCTCCCCTCGCGAACAGGGGATCTCCTACGAGCAGTACTTC.

V and J are TRBV12-5 and TRBJ1-3; D unresolved. Trimming took 6 bases from V and 5 from J, leaving 20 bases between them. The CDR3 length is 16 residues. Germline-derived CDR1 and CDR2 are LGHNT and FRNRAP. Here the CDR3 reads CASGNPGRGLRNTIYF. The CDR3 DNA sequence: TGTGCTAGTGGAAACCCGGGCCGCGGTCTGAGAAACACCATATATTTT.